This entry lists 16 T cell receptor beta chains sequenced from one sample in a study of cytomegalovirus exposure and HLA in healthy donors. Some clones are missing from TCRdb's copy, which holds only in-frame ones; the method was immunoSEQ multiplex PCR. The sample has roughly 90,000 clones, 75% to 90% seen once; the top ten hold 20% to 25%. Material: PBMCs. The receptors originated from a man younger than 30 in good health and CMV-seropositive.

This sequence joins TRBV5-4 and TRBJ2-1, with 7 bases fitting TRBD1. The CDR3 length is 14 residues. The J segment lost 10 bases and the V segment lost 4 bases, leaving 11 bases of the junction unmatched. CDR1 and CDR2 (germline): SGHNT, YYREEE (reference sequence). The CDR3 reads CASSPIDRANEQFF. The DNA of the CDR3 is TGTGCCAGCAGCCCGATCGACAGGGCGAACGAGCAGTTCTTC. The full variable domain, with the rest looked up from reference TRBV5-4 and TRBJ2-1, is ETGVTQSPTHLIKTRGQQVTLRCSSQSGHNTVSWYQQALGQGPQFIFQYYREEENGRGNFPPRFSGLQFPNYSSELNVNALELDDSALYLCASSPIDRANEQFFGPGTRLTVL.

This chain joins TRBV19 and TRBJ1-2, with TRBD1 identical over 11 bases. V shed 3 bases, J shed 2 bases, and the junction held 14 bases outside the gene matches. The CDR3 sequence is 19 residues long. Germline V gene sequence: CDR1 LNHDA, CDR2 SQIVND (reference sequence). The CDR3 region is CASSMYPWTGGVENYGYTF. The CDR3 DNA is TGTGCCAGTAGTATGTATCCTTGGACAGGGGGCGTTGAGAACTATGGCTACACCTTC.

The gene calls are TRBV7-2 and TRBJ2-1; D is unresolved. The CDR3 length is 15 residues. CDR1 SGHTA and CDR2 FQGNSA come from the germline V gene. V dropped 1 base and J dropped 0 bases, with 7 bases sitting between them. This CDR3 reads CASSLVYNSYNEQFF. In nucleotides, the CDR3 is TGTGCCAGCAGCTTAGTTTATAACTCCTACAATGAGCAGTTCTTC.

The chain recombines TRBV5-1 with TRBJ1-1; D gene unclear. Germline-derived CDR1 and CDR2 are SGHRS and YFSETQ. The V and J ends lost 9 bases and 6 bases respectively, with 21 bases between them. The CDR3 totals 14 residues. CDR3 in amino acids: CATSASTFQAEAFF. The DNA for the CDR3 is TGCGCCACCTCAGCTTCGACCTTCCAGGCTGAAGCTTTCTTT.

This chain joins TRBV18 and TRBJ2-5; no clear D. V was cut by 4 bases and J by 5 bases, with 8 bases left in between. This CDR3 region has 12 residues. Germline assignment: CDR1 KGHSH and CDR2 LQKENI. The CDR3 protein is CASSLPTETQYF. As DNA, the CDR3 is TGTGCCAGCTCACTGCCTACGGAGACCCAGTACTTC.

The rearrangement uses TRBV28 and TRBJ1-2; 7 bases agree with TRBD1. Unmatched junction bases numbered 5, after V lost 1 base and J lost 6 bases. Per the germline V gene, CDR1 is MDHEN and CDR2 is SYDVKM. CDR3 length: 14 amino acids. The CDR3 sequence is CASSLFTTGDGYTF. The CDR3 DNA reads TGTGCCAGCAGTTTATTTACTACAGGGGATGGCTACACCTTC.

This clone was counted a single time. The chain joins TRBV11-1 to TRBJ2-7; 7 bases fit TRBD1. The V gene end was trimmed by 0 bases and the J gene end by 9 bases; junction bases not matched to a gene: 5. This CDR3 has 13 residues. CDR1 is SGHAT and CDR2 is FQDESV in the germline V gene (reference sequence). The CDR3 reads CASSLAEGGWQYF. CDR3 nucleotides: TGTGCCAGCAGCTTAGCGGAAGGGGGCTGGCAGTACTTC.

The chain recombines TRBV28 with TRBJ1-5; maybe TRBD1 (6 bases). The length of the CDR3 is 17 residues. Germline-derived CDR1 and CDR2 are MDHEN and SYDVKM. Trimming left V 2 bases short and J 0 bases short, with 14 bases between. CDR3 sequence (DNA): TGTGCCAGCAGTTTACAGGGGATAACCCTTAGCAATCAGCCCCAGCATTTT. Protein product: CASSLQGITLSNQPQHF.

This chain uses TRBV5-6 with TRBJ2-3; 7 bases are shared with TRBD2. CDR3 length: 15 amino acids. Germline V lookup: CDR1 SGHDT, CDR2 YYEEEE. Unmatched junction bases numbered 3, after V lost 2 bases and J lost 0 bases. The CDR3 DNA follows: TGTGCCAGCAGCTTTATCGGGAGGAGCACAGATACGCAGTATTTT. This encodes CASSFIGRSTDTQYF.

The genes are TRBV4-1 and TRBJ2-7; TRBD2 agrees at 13 bases. Trimming at V came to 2 bases and at J to 0 bases, leaving 4 bases not matched to a gene. This CDR3 contains 17 residues. The germline V gene encodes CDR1 MGHRA and CDR2 YSYEKL. Here the CDR3 DNA reads TGCGCCAGCAGCCAATTTGGACTAGCGGGAGCCTCCTACGAGCAGTACTTC. Translating it yields CASSQFGLAGASYEQYF.

The J gene is TRBJ2-1, the V gene TRBV28, with a tentative D call TRBD2 (6 bases). This CDR3 is 14 amino acids long. The V gene's germline CDR1 is MDHEN and CDR2 SYDVKM. V was shortened by 11 bases and J by 1 base, with 15 bases between the two germline ends. The DNA for the CDR3 is TGTGCCTCTACTAGCACCTTGTCCTACAATGAGCAGTTCTTC. It translates to CASTSTLSYNEQFF.

The genes are TRBV5-1 and TRBJ2-1; D gene uncertain. V was shortened by 4 bases and J by 8 bases, with 7 bases between the two germline ends. The CDR3 spans 11 residues. CDR1 SGHRS and CDR2 YFSETQ come from the germline V gene. The CDR3 bases are TGCGCCAGCAGCACCTCAGATGAGCAGTTCTTC. Translated: CASSTSDEQFF.

The rearrangement joins TRBV14 to TRBJ1-1; 10 nucleotides match TRBD1. This CDR3 is built from 14 residues. Per germline, CDR1 SGHDN and CDR2 FVKESK. Losses at the gene ends were 1 base for V and 10 bases for J; bases not matched to a gene: 6. CDR3 nucleotide sequence: TGTGCCAGCAGCCAAGCAGACAGGGGGCGGCGAGCTTTCTTT. Translation: CASSQADRGRRAFF.

The rearrangement joins TRBV6-1 to TRBJ2-1, with 13 bases lining up with TRBD2. The germline V gene encodes CDR1 MNHNS and CDR2 SASEGT. CDR3 length: 20 residues. V lost 3 bases and J lost 8; bases outside the gene matches: 19. The CDR3 bases are TGTGCCAGCAGTGATCAAATAACTAGCGGGAGGGCAGGGGCCAGGGATGAGCAGTTCTTC. Translation: CASSDQITSGRAGARDEQFF.

In this sample, this clone turned up a few times. The genes are TRBV30 and TRBJ2-7, with 12 nucleotides matching TRBD2. The CDR3 extends over 13 amino acids. With V trimmed by 0 bases and J by 7 bases, 1 base remained unmatched. From germline, CDR1 is GTSNPN and CDR2 SVGIG (reference sequence). CDR3 nucleotide sequence: TGTGCCTGGAGTGTAGGACTAGCGGGGGAGCAGTACGTC. Amino acids: CAWSVGLAGEQYV.

V is TRBV9 and J is TRBJ2-7; 8 nucleotides line up with TRBD2. J gave up 4 bases and V 6 bases, and 6 bases lay outside the gene matches. CDR1 SGDLS and CDR2 YYNGEE come from the germline V gene. CDR3 size: 13 residues. This CDR3 is CASNPGGGYEQYF. The CDR3 DNA is TGTGCCAGCAACCCCGGGGGGGGGTACGAGCAGTACTTC.